This TCR beta chain was obtained from a study of response to subunit inactivated influenza vaccine. About this clonotype itself: No antigen is known for it.

Study-wide results and caveats: It was the authors' suggestion that each seasonal influenza vaccination recruits few new T cells.

Trimming at V came to 4 bases and at J to 6 bases, leaving 14 bases not matched to a gene. CDR1 SGHRS and CDR2 YFSETQ come from the germline V gene. This CDR3 is built from 16 residues. From the RT-PCR reads, TCRdb called clonotypes with MiXCR, one entry per CDR3 protein. The sample contains 250,000 to 350,000 distinct CDR3 sequences, around 22% of which appear only once. Sequencing was performed on PBMCs from blood, taken less than 22 months after vaccination. The clonotype originates from a man aged 50 to 69 who received an inactivated influenza vaccine. The chain couples TRBV5-1 to TRBJ1-1, with TRBD1 identical over 8 bases. The CDR3 DNA follows: TGCGCCAGCAGCGAAAAGAGACAGGGGACGGTCTCTGAAGCTTTCTTT. Residues: CASSEKRQGTVSEAFF.